This T cell receptor (beta chain) was captured by sequencing in a study of T-cell memory formation after mild COVID-19. Notes on the study in general: Nothing showed for sure that second-wave clones peaking on day 37 were SARS-CoV-2 specific.

In the case of this clonotype: The antigen is undetermined.

TCRdb redid the calling of the 5' RACE reads with MiXCR, one entry per CDR3 protein. The sample consists of fewer than 400,000 distinct CDR3 sequences, under 15% of them appearing once. Germline-derived CDR1 and CDR2 are LGHNA and YSLEER. The CDR3 is made up of 14 amino acids. V dropped 5 bases and J dropped 3 bases, with 14 bases sitting between them. The chain links TRBV4-3 to TRBJ2-7; tentatively, D is TRBD2 (5 bases). This clonotype was obtained from a man younger than 35 who had mild COVID-19 (a few samples of this study predate the infection). Cell type and time point are not known. Source material: PBMCs or a T cell subset sorted from them (not recorded which). CDR3 amino acids: CASSVQGSNYEQYF. The DNA for the CDR3 is TGCGCCAGCAGCGTCCAAGGGAGCAACTACGAGCAGTACTTC.